One and the same sample provided the 17 T cell receptor beta chains below, sequenced in a study of cytomegalovirus exposure and HLA in healthy donors. Clones were read by immunoSEQ multiplex PCR, and TCRdb kept only the in-frame ones, dropping some. The sample consists of 100,000 to 150,000 clones, about nine tenths of them appearing once. Sequencing was performed on PBMCs. All receptors come from a man aged 25 to 45 in good health and CMV-seronegative.

This clone showed up just once. The rearrangement uses TRBV4-1 and TRBJ2-5; maybe TRBD1 (5 bases). This CDR3 comprises 17 residues. Germline V lookup: CDR1 MGHRA, CDR2 YSYEKL. Trimming took 8 bases from V and 4 from J, leaving 26 bases between them. This CDR3 is CASRPPQSQGQGETQYF. CDR3 nucleotides: TGCGCCAGCCGACCTCCCCAATCCCAGGGTCAAGGAGAGACCCAGTACTTC.

The rearrangement uses TRBV25-1 and TRBJ2-7; 10 bases agree with TRBD1. The germline V gene encodes CDR1 MGHDK and CDR2 SYGVNS. CDR3 size: 17 residues. V lost 2 bases to trimming and J lost 0 bases; unmatched junction nucleotides: 7. In DNA form, the CDR3 reads TGTGCCAGCAGTGAACGGGAGAGGACAGGGGGCTCCTACGAGCAGTACTTC. Protein product: CASSERERTGGSYEQYF.

The chain has TRBV2 and TRBJ1-5; unclear D gene. The CDR3 runs 15 residues. Germline lookup yields CDR1 SNHLY and CDR2 FYNNEI. Trimming left V 4 bases short and J 0 bases short, with 10 bases between. The CDR3: CASSAGQNSNQPQHF. CDR3 DNA sequence: TGTGCCAGCAGTGCTGGGCAGAATAGCAATCAGCCCCAGCATTTT.

The V and J genes are TRBV6-6 and TRBJ2-7, with D possibly TRBD2 on 5 matching bases. Germline V gives CDR1 MNHNY, CDR2 SVGAGI (reference sequence). The CDR3 runs 13 residues. Trimming stripped 4 bases from V and 2 bases from J, with 9 bases between. CDR3 in amino acids: CASSSGNTYEQYF. The CDR3 DNA reads TGTGCCAGCAGTTCCGGGAACACCTACGAGCAGTACTTC.

The J gene is TRBJ2-7, the V gene TRBV7-2, with 11 positions matching TRBD2. The CDR3 is made up of 15 amino acids. V was clipped by 2 bases and J by 6 bases; unmatched bases: 6. Germline CDR1 and CDR2: SGHTA and FQGNSA. DNA of the CDR3: TGTGCCAGCAGCTTACACGGGACTAGCGGCATCGAGCAGTACTTC. Translation gives CASSLHGTSGIEQYF.

The J gene is TRBJ1-6, the V gene TRBV6-6; 11 bases match TRBD1. Trimming took 10 bases from V and 6 from J; bases not matched to a gene: 8. The CDR3 runs to 15 residues. Germline values: CDR1 MNHNY, CDR2 SVGAGI (reference sequence). Here the CDR3 reads CAIGQGAVGNSPLHF. The DNA for the CDR3 is TGTGCCATCGGACAGGGGGCGGTGGGTAATTCACCCCTCCACTTT.

The genes are TRBV5-6 and TRBJ2-7, with D hard to call. Trimming cost V 4 bases and J 1 base, with 9 bases left between them. Germline V lookup: CDR1 SGHDT, CDR2 YYEEEE. CDR3 size: 13 residues. CDR3 sequence: CASSPPLSYEQYF. The CDR3 region has the DNA TGTGCCAGCAGCCCTCCTTTATCCTACGAGCAGTACTTC.

The V and J genes are TRBV5-1 and TRBJ1-4, with D perhaps TRBD1 (6 bases). Per germline, CDR1 SGHRS and CDR2 YFSETQ. The CDR3 is 14 amino acids. Trimming took 0 bases from V and 8 from J, leaving 11 bases between them. The CDR3: CASSLAGVNEKLFF. The CDR3 nucleotides read TGCGCCAGCAGCTTGGCAGGGGTTAACGAAAAACTGTTTTTT.

The V gene is TRBV5-1, the J gene TRBJ1-1; D is ambiguous. The CDR3 runs 14 residues. CDR1 SGHRS and CDR2 YFSETQ come from the germline V gene. Trimming took off 6 bases at V and 3 bases at J, with 15 bases between the two ends. CDR3 sequence reads: CASKRDYGDTEAFF. The CDR3 DNA sequence: TGCGCCAGCAAACGGGATTATGGGGACACTGAAGCTTTCTTT.

This chain connects TRBV5-1 to TRBJ1-2, with 8 bases aligning to TRBD1. Germline lookup yields CDR1 SGHRS and CDR2 YFSETQ. The CDR3 is 14 residues long. The junction had 6 bases not matched to a gene; V was cut back by 2 bases and J by 6 bases. CDR3 sequence: CASSLQGERNGYTF. The CDR3 DNA follows: TGCGCCAGCAGCTTACAGGGGGAACGTAATGGCTACACCTTC.

This clone appeared once. The CDR3 sequence: CASSRLAGEETQYF. CDR3 bases: TGTGCCAGCAGCAGACTAGCGGGAGAAGAGACCCAGTACTTC. V and J are TRBV7-2 and TRBJ2-5; 12 nucleotides line up with TRBD2. Germline V gene sequence: CDR1 SGHTA, CDR2 FQGNSA. The J segment lost 3 bases and the V segment lost 5 bases, leaving 1 base of the junction unmatched. There are 14 residues in the CDR3.

The chain recombines TRBV2 with TRBJ2-7; TRBD2 aligns across 7 bases. With V trimmed by 8 bases and J by 2 bases, 9 bases remained unmatched. The CDR3 has 14 residues. Germline V lookup: CDR1 SNHLY, CDR2 FYNNEI. This CDR3 reads CASFRREGTYEQYF. The CDR3 region has the DNA TGTGCCAGCTTCAGGAGGGAGGGGACCTACGAGCAGTACTTC.

This chain connects TRBV5-4 to TRBJ2-1; 13 nucleotides match TRBD2. The germline gives CDR1 SGHNT, CDR2 YYREEE (reference sequence). This CDR3 has 16 residues. V lost 4 bases to trimming and J lost 9 bases; unmatched junction nucleotides: 10. CDR3 loop: CASSLRTSGSSGEQFF. The CDR3 DNA reads as TGTGCCAGCAGCCTCCGGACTAGCGGGAGTTCTGGTGAGCAGTTCTTC.

This chain joins TRBV5-1 and TRBJ2-1; TRBD2 matches 11 bases. This CDR3 has 16 residues. Germline CDR1 reads SGHRS; CDR2 reads YFSETQ. The junction had 9 bases not matched to a gene; V was cut back by 2 bases and J by 8 bases. CDR3 DNA: TGCGCCAGCAGCTTTTCTAGCGGGAGGCGAATGGATGAGCAGTTCTTC. This gives the protein CASSFSSGRRMDEQFF.

This clone was detected only a few times. V and J are TRBV7-2 and TRBJ1-5, with D unresolved. The CDR3 totals 13 residues. The germline V gene has CDR1 SGHTA and CDR2 FQGNSA. Trimming removed 2 bases at V and 4 bases at J, with 6 bases between. Written as DNA, the CDR3 is TGTGCCAGCAGCTTATCCGGGAATCAGCCCCAGCATTTT. This gives the protein CASSLSGNQPQHF.

The chain combines TRBV7-9 with TRBJ1-5; TRBD1 agrees at 8 bases. J gave up 4 bases and V 7 bases, and 9 bases lay outside the gene matches. CDR3 length: 15 residues. The V gene's germline CDR1 is SEHNR and CDR2 FQNEAQ (reference sequence). The chain's CDR3 is CASTSDRERNQPQHF. The CDR3 DNA follows: TGTGCCAGCACCTCGGACAGGGAAAGGAATCAGCCCCAGCATTTT. Full variable domain (rest looked up from reference TRBV7-9 and TRBJ1-5): DTGVSQNPRHKITKRGQNVTFRCDPISEHNRLYWYRQTLGQGPEFLTYFQNEAQLEKSRLLSDRFSAERPKGSFSTLEIQRTEQGDSAMYLCASTSDRERNQPQHFGDGTRLSIL.

V is TRBV10-1 and J is TRBJ2-3, with D possibly matching TRBD2 (5 bases). This CDR3 is built from 15 residues. Germline values: CDR1 WNHNN, CDR2 SYGVQD (reference sequence). V lost 0 bases to trimming and J lost 4 bases, with 11 bases between them. CDR3 region: CASSESVFGADTQYF. CDR3 DNA: TGCGCCAGCAGTGAGTCGGTTTTCGGGGCAGATACGCAGTATTTT.